This is a list of T cell receptor beta chains from one sample in a study of blood T cell repertoires in COVID-19. Produced via immunoSEQ multiplex PCR; TCRdb's table is partial and in-frame only. Found here are over 150,000 clones, 85% to 90% of them singletons; the top ten hold 2.5% to 3.5%. Sample: peripheral blood. The source of these receptors is a man in his forties with active or convalescent COVID-19. Both conserved end residues are part of each CDR3. Fields, in order: CDR3 protein, CDR3 DNA, J gene, clone size, V gene, D gene. D genes are given only for firm matches. Clone size, where shown, is once, few, many, or a class for clones that have expanded.

cdr3_aa: CATSGRTGSTYGYTF
cdr3_nt: TGTGCCACCAGTGGTAGGACAGGGAGCACCTATGGCTACACCTTC
j_call: TRBJ1-2
clone_size: -
v_call: TRBV24-1
d_call: TRBD1

cdr3_aa: CASGLAGGSNQPQHF
cdr3_nt: TGTGCTAGTGGTTTGGCAGGGGGCAGCAATCAGCCCCAGCATTTT
j_call: TRBJ1-5
clone_size: -
v_call: TRBV12-5
d_call: TRBD1

cdr3_aa: CASSPLGQGRGYTF
cdr3_nt: TGTGCCAGTAGTCCCCTAGGACAGGGACGTGGCTACACCTTC
j_call: TRBJ1-2
clone_size: -
v_call: TRBV19
d_call: TRBD1

cdr3_aa: CASSLRGNTEAFF
cdr3_nt: TGTGCCAGCAGCTTACGGGGAAACACTGAAGCTTTCTTT
j_call: TRBJ1-1
clone_size: few
v_call: TRBV7-9
d_call: -

cdr3_aa: CASSSSGTSGGWDTQYF
cdr3_nt: TGCGCCAGCAGCTCCTCCGGGACTAGCGGGGGGTGGGATACGCAGTATTTT
j_call: TRBJ2-3
clone_size: -
v_call: TRBV5-1
d_call: TRBD2

cdr3_aa: CASSNGGYGYTF
cdr3_nt: TGTGCCAGCAGTAACGGGGGATATGGCTACACCTTC
j_call: TRBJ1-2
clone_size: once
v_call: TRBV27
d_call: -

cdr3_aa: CASKPSLINMAGTDTQYF
cdr3_nt: TGTGCCAGTAAACCTTCGTTGATCAACATGGCGGGCACAGATACGCAGTATTTT
j_call: TRBJ2-3
clone_size: few
v_call: TRBV19
d_call: -

cdr3_aa: CASTGASNTEAFF
cdr3_nt: TGTGCCAGCACAGGGGCCTCCAACACTGAAGCTTTCTTT
j_call: TRBJ1-1
clone_size: -
v_call: TRBV6-5
d_call: -

cdr3_aa: CASSFAGELFF
cdr3_nt: TGTGCCAGCAGCTTCGCCGGGGAGCTGTTTTTT
j_call: TRBJ2-2
clone_size: -
v_call: TRBV11-3
d_call: -

cdr3_aa: CASSVAGDTEAFF
cdr3_nt: TGTGCCAGCAGCGTAGCGGGTGACACTGAAGCTTTCTTT
j_call: TRBJ1-1
clone_size: -
v_call: TRBV9
d_call: -

cdr3_aa: CASSLTSGGLGETQYF
cdr3_nt: TGTGCCAGCAGTCTGACTAGCGGGGGGTTGGGAGAGACCCAGTACTTC
j_call: TRBJ2-5
clone_size: -
v_call: TRBV7-2
d_call: TRBD2

cdr3_aa: CASSGGSSLAKNIQYF
cdr3_nt: TGTGCCAGCAGTGGCGGCTCAAGTCTAGCCAAAAACATTCAGTACTTC
j_call: TRBJ2-4
clone_size: -
v_call: TRBV2
d_call: -

cdr3_aa: CASSLPDGGQETQYF
cdr3_nt: TGTGCCAGCAGCTTACCCGACGGGGGACAAGAGACCCAGTACTTC
j_call: TRBJ2-5
clone_size: few
v_call: TRBV7-9
d_call: -

cdr3_aa: CATSREGSYNSPLHF
cdr3_nt: TGTGCCACCAGCAGAGAGGGCAGTTATAATTCACCCCTCCACTTT
j_call: TRBJ1-6
clone_size: once
v_call: TRBV15
d_call: -

cdr3_aa: CASSQTGGAAYNEQFF
cdr3_nt: TGCGCCAGCAGCCAAACCGGGGGGGCAGCCTACAATGAGCAGTTCTTC
j_call: TRBJ2-1
clone_size: -
v_call: TRBV4-1
d_call: TRBD2

cdr3_aa: CASSPTRGVAEQYF
cdr3_nt: TGTGCCAGCAGTCCGACTAGAGGGGTCGCCGAGCAGTACTTC
j_call: TRBJ2-7
clone_size: once
v_call: TRBV6-2/TRBV6-3
d_call: -

cdr3_aa: CASSPAALNTEAFF
cdr3_nt: TGTGCCAGCTCACCAGCGGCTTTGAACACTGAAGCTTTCTTT
j_call: TRBJ1-1
clone_size: -
v_call: TRBV18
d_call: -

cdr3_aa: CASSPLRGGADTQYF
cdr3_nt: TGTGCCAGCAGCCCTCTTCGGGGGGGTGCAGATACGCAGTATTTT
j_call: TRBJ2-3
clone_size: once
v_call: TRBV3-1/TRBV3-2
d_call: TRBD2